A selection of T cell receptor beta chains follows, all from one sample in a study of Ad26.COV2.S vaccination and SARS-CoV-2 variants. TCRdb's table, derived via immunoSEQ multiplex PCR, lists solely in-frame clones and lacks some. The repertoire holds hundreds of thousands of clones, with about nine tenths as singletons. The material was peripheral blood, obtained in a trial of Ad26.COV2.S vaccine versus placebo. The source is a person between 18 and 65 years old who received the Ad26.COV2.S COVID-19 vaccine or a placebo. The CDR3 runs from the conserved cysteine through the conserved F or W. The D gene is left open where the match is weak. A row's size may be missing; if present it is once, few, many or a size class.

TGTGCCAGCAGTCCGCCAAATACTCAACTAGCGGGGGGGGTGGAGACCCAGTACTTC,CASSPPNTQLAGGVETQYF,TRBD2,TRBJ2-5,TRBV6-6,few
TGTGCCAGTAGCCCCCGGGACAGGGGGCTCGACGAGCAGTACTTC,CASSPRDRGLDEQYF,TRBD1,TRBJ2-7,TRBV19,few
TGTGCCAGCAGACCACTCGGGATGACTGGAAACACCATATATTTT,CASRPLGMTGNTIYF,NA,TRBJ1-3,TRBV27,NA
TGTGCCATCAGTCTAATCCGGGACAGGGTTAAAGATCCGAGCCAAGGGTGGTTGAACACTGAAGCTTTCTTT,CAISLIRDRVKDPSQGWLNTEAFF,TRBD1,TRBJ1-1,TRBV10-3,once
TGTGCCAGCAGTATACCCTATAAGCTCTCCGAGCAGTACTTC,CASSIPYKLSEQYF,NA,TRBJ2-7,TRBV28,NA
TGTGCCAGCAGTTTAACGGGACAGGGACCTAGGAACACTGAAGCTTTCTTT,CASSLTGQGPRNTEAFF,TRBD1,TRBJ1-1,TRBV27,NA
TGTGCCAGCAGCTTCGACAGCGAAGCCTATGGCTACACCTTC,CASSFDSEAYGYTF,NA,TRBJ1-2,TRBV5-4,NA
TGCAGCGTTGAAGATTCGGGGTCAAACACCATATATTTT,CSVEDSGSNTIYF,NA,TRBJ1-3,TRBV29-1,NA
TGTGCCAGCGCCACGGCTAGCGGGGGTACCGGGGAGCTGTTTTTT,CASATASGGTGELFF,TRBD2,TRBJ2-2,TRBV3-1/TRBV3-2,once
TGTGCCAGCAGGTTCGACAGGGGTGTAGAAAAACTGTTTTTT,CASRFDRGVEKLFF,TRBD1,TRBJ1-4,TRBV28,NA
TGTGCCAGTAGTATATCAACACGAAAAGGGGATTCACCCCTCCACTTT,CASSISTRKGDSPLHF,NA,TRBJ1-6,TRBV19,NA
TGTGCCAGCAGTTCCCACTACGAGCAGTACTTC,CASSSHYEQYF,NA,TRBJ2-7,TRBV28,NA
TGTGCCAGCAGCTCCGACCCCCGGAGCAATCAGCCCCAGCATTTT,CASSSDPRSNQPQHF,NA,TRBJ1-5,TRBV11-2,NA
TGCGCCAGCAGCCTCAGACAGCCGAACACCGGGGAGCTGTTTTTT,CASSLRQPNTGELFF,NA,TRBJ2-2,TRBV5-1,many
TGTGCCAGTAGTGCAGATAGCGGGGGGGCCACCTACAATGAGCAGTTCTTC,CASSADSGGATYNEQFF,TRBD2,TRBJ2-1,TRBV19,NA
TGTGCCAGCAGTTCGGGACTGAGTAATGAAAAACTGTTTTTT,CASSSGLSNEKLFF,NA,TRBJ1-4,TRBV28,NA
TGTGCCAGCAGCTCCGGGGGGCAGGAAAATGTCCTCAGGGGCTACACCTTC,CASSSGGQENVLRGYTF,NA,TRBJ1-2,TRBV7-9,NA